These T cell receptor beta chains were read from a single sample in a study of cytomegalovirus exposure and HLA in healthy donors. Here immunoSEQ multiplex PCR was the method, and the copy in TCRdb shows in-frame clones only, minus some. The sample yields about 160,000 clones, approximately 80% seen once. Sequencing was done on a sample of PBMCs. Receptor source: a male donor in good health and CMV-seropositive. The CDR3 runs from the conserved cysteine through the conserved F or W. The D gene is left open where the match is weak.

NA	TRBV5-1	TRBJ1-1	TGCGCCAGCAGCTTGAATCCACCGACCAGAGGGACTGAAGCTTTCTTT	CASSLNPPTRGTEAFF
NA	TRBV4-2	TRBJ1-1	TGTGCCAGCAGCCAGACGAGGAGGGCCACTGAAGCTTTCTTT	CASSQTRRATEAFF
NA	TRBV11-2	TRBJ1-1	TGTGCCAGCAGCCCCCAACATGTCATGAACACTGAAGCTTTCTTT	CASSPQHVMNTEAFF
NA	TRBV5-1	TRBJ2-5	TGCGCCAGCAGCTTGGAGCGGGCCGAAGAGACCCAGTACTTC	CASSLERAEETQYF
TRBD1	TRBV7-9	TRBJ1-5	TGTGCCAGCAGCCCCCCCGGGACAGGGGGCCAGCCCCAGCATTTT	CASSPPGTGGQPQHF
NA	TRBV9	TRBJ2-1	TGTGCCAGCAGCGTTCTCGGGGACTTGTACAATGAGCAGTTCTTC	CASSVLGDLYNEQFF
NA	TRBV5-4	TRBJ2-7	TGTGCCAGCAGCTTGTCCAGGGGTAGCTCCTACGAGCAGTACTTC	CASSLSRGSSYEQYF
NA	TRBV6-5	TRBJ2-7	TGTGCCAGCAGTCCGGCTGGGAGCTCCTACGAGCAGTACTTC	CASSPAGSSYEQYF
TRBD1	TRBV9	TRBJ2-1	TGTGCCAGCACCCCAGCCGGGACAGGGATCTATAATGAGCAGTTCTTC	CASTPAGTGIYNEQFF
TRBD1	TRBV12-5	TRBJ2-7	TGTGCTAGTGGTTCATGGACAGGGGGTCGCTACGAGCAGTACTTC	CASGSWTGGRYEQYF
TRBD1	TRBV30	TRBJ1-1	TGTGCCTGGAGTGTTCCACGGACAGGAGTTCATACTGAAGCTTTCTTT	CAWSVPRTGVHTEAFF
TRBD2	TRBV29-1	TRBJ2-1	TGCAGCGTTGGAAAAGCGGGAGGCAACTACAATGAGCAGTTCTTC	CSVGKAGGNYNEQFF
TRBD1	TRBV7-2	TRBJ1-5	TGTGCCAGCAGCCTCGACAGGGGCCGAAATCAGCCCCAGCATTTT	CASSLDRGRNQPQHF
TRBD2	TRBV25-1	TRBJ2-3	TGTGCCAGCAGTGAATATCCAAAACTAGCGGGAGGAGATACGCAGTATTTT	CASSEYPKLAGGDTQYF
TRBD2	TRBV15	TRBJ2-1	TGTGCCACCAGCCCACCTAGAACTAGCGGGAGGGTTGAGCAGTTCTTC	CATSPPRTSGRVEQFF
TRBD2	TRBV18	TRBJ2-2	TGTGCCAGCTCACCCCTACTAGCGGGAGCCACCGGGGAGCTGTTTTTT	CASSPLLAGATGELFF
NA	TRBV30	TRBJ2-2	TGTGCCTGGAGTGTGGGTGGAATTGGGCTCACCGGGGAGCTGTTTTTT	CAWSVGGIGLTGELFF
TRBD2	TRBV11-1	TRBJ2-5	TGTGCCAGCAGCTTAACGGGACGGGGGGAGCAGTACTTC	CASSLTGRGEQYF
NA	TRBV7-7	TRBJ2-1	TGTGCTAGCAGCTTGTTACTAGCTGGGAGCTCCTACAATGAGCAGTTCTTC	CASSLLLAGSSYNEQFF
NA	TRBV13	TRBJ2-6	TGTGCCAGCAGCAAGGACCAGGGGTCTTTCTCTGGGGCCAACGTCCTGACTTTC	CASSKDQGSFSGANVLTF
TRBD1	TRBV15	TRBJ2-1	TGTGCCACCAGCAGGGACAGGGACGATCGCAATGAGCAGTTCTTC	CATSRDRDDRNEQFF
TRBD1	TRBV6-6	TRBJ2-7	TGTGCCAGCATATACCCCCTCGGGGCAGGGGGCTACGAGCAGTACTTC	CASIYPLGAGGYEQYF
TRBD1	TRBV7-9	TRBJ1-4	TGTGCCAGCAGCCAGCCGGGACAGGGGAATGAAAAACTGTTTTTT	CASSQPGQGNEKLFF
TRBD1	TRBV7-9	TRBJ1-2	TGTGCCAGCAGCTTCGCACAGGGGGTGGATGGCTACACCTTC	CASSFAQGVDGYTF
NA	TRBV7-2	TRBJ2-3	TGCGCCAGCAGCCTCCGGACAGAAAACACAGATACGCAGTATTTT	CASSLRTENTDTQYF
NA	TRBV7-9	TRBJ2-5	TGTGCCAGCAGCTTAGTTCTCGGAGAGCAGTACTTC	CASSLVLGEQYF
NA	TRBV5-1	TRBJ1-1	TGCGCCAGCAGTCGGGAGAGCACTGAAGCTTTCTTT	CASSRESTEAFF
TRBD2	TRBV4-1	TRBJ2-5	TGCGCCAGCAGCCAAGATGCCGAGAGACTAGCGGGATTCAAAGAGACCCAGTACTTC	CASSQDAERLAGFKETQYF
NA	TRBV7-9	TRBJ2-1	TGTTCCAGCAGCTCCCCCTCTCGGAGCGATCCCTACAATGAGCAGTTCTTC	CSSSSPSRSDPYNEQFF